The 17 T cell receptor beta chains presented below share a single source sample, sequenced in a study of cytomegalovirus exposure and HLA in healthy donors. The PCR contained 60 Vbeta and 13 Jbeta primers. The assay was immunoSEQ multiplex PCR, and TCRdb's table has in-frame clones only and misses some. The table lists 180,000 or so clones, roughly 80% of them singletons. Material for sequencing was PBMCs. These receptors were obtained from a girl aged 5 to 17 in good health and CMV-seropositive.

The chain carries TRBV5-8 and TRBJ1-1, with 7 bases identical to TRBD1. V lost 2 bases and J lost 9; bases outside the gene matches: 4. Germline CDR1 is SGHTS and CDR2 is YDEGEE. The CDR3 is 12 amino acids. Here the CDR3 reads CASSFLTGKAFF. The CDR3 coding sequence is TGTGCCAGCAGCTTTCTGACAGGGAAAGCTTTCTTT.

The sample holds one count of this clone. This chain uses TRBV7-7 with TRBJ2-2, with a weak D call TRBD2 (6 bases). Germline CDR1 reads SSHAT; CDR2 reads FNYEAQ (reference sequence). Trimming took off 0 bases at V and 4 bases at J, with 9 bases between the two ends. This CDR3 has 15 residues. The CDR3 bases are TGTGCCAGCAGCTTAGCCTTGGGGGGCACCGGGGAGCTGTTTTTT. It yields the protein CASSLALGGTGELFF.

This clone was counted once. The CDR3 DNA sequence: TGTGCCAGCTCACCGGAGGGGAGTCAGCCCCAGCATTTT. It specifies CASSPEGSQPQHF. The V and J genes are TRBV18 and TRBJ1-5; TRBD1 is a possible D gene (5 bases). The germline V gene encodes CDR1 KGHSH and CDR2 LQKENI. This CDR3 region has 13 residues. The V end was cut by 3 bases, the J end by 6 bases, with 9 bases between.

The V and J genes are TRBV15 and TRBJ1-5; D is unclear. CDR3 size: 14 residues. Deletions cut 3 bases from V and 4 bases from J, with 10 bases between. Germline values: CDR1 LNHNV, CDR2 YYDKDF (reference sequence). The DNA of the CDR3 is TGTGCCACCAGCAGCGGTGGAGCAAATCAGCCCCAGCATTTT. Its protein product is CATSSGGANQPQHF.

This clone was seen a few times. This chain connects TRBV30 to TRBJ1-1; TRBD1 aligns across 9 bases. Trimming took 3 bases from V and 5 from J; bases not matched to a gene: 10. The CDR3 extends over 15 amino acids. Germline CDR1 and CDR2: GTSNPN and SVGIG (reference sequence). The CDR3 nucleotides read TGTGCCTGGAGGGGGTTTGGGACAGGGCGGACTGAAGCTTTCTTT. This sequence encodes CAWRGFGTGRTEAFF.

V is TRBV5-1 and J is TRBJ2-1; 12 bases line up with TRBD2. V shed 0 bases and J 9 bases; nucleotides not matched to a gene: 4. The CDR3 length is 15 residues. The V gene's germline CDR1 is SGHRS and CDR2 YFSETQ. CDR3 in amino acids: CASSLELAGGGEQFF. Here the CDR3 DNA reads TGCGCCAGCAGCTTGGAACTAGCGGGAGGAGGTGAGCAGTTCTTC.

V and J are TRBV7-9 and TRBJ2-7; the D gene is possibly TRBD1 (5 bases). Germline values: CDR1 SEHNR, CDR2 FQNEAQ (reference sequence). V was clipped by 4 bases and J by 2 bases, with 9 bases between them. This CDR3 is built from 13 residues. The CDR3: CASSSTEAYEQYF. Here the CDR3 DNA reads TGTGCCAGCAGCTCGACAGAGGCCTACGAGCAGTACTTC.

V usage is TRBV29-1 and J usage is TRBJ1-2, with TRBD1 matching 7 bases. This CDR3 region has 15 residues. Germline CDR1 SQVTM, CDR2 ANQGSEA. The V segment lost 3 bases and the J segment 0 bases; nucleotides outside the gene matches: 7. CDR3 residues: CSVDNLDRSNYGYTF. The CDR3 bases are TGCAGCGTTGATAACCTGGACAGGTCTAACTATGGCTACACCTTC. Full variable domain (missing parts from reference TRBV29-1 and TRBJ1-2): SAVISQKPSRDICQRGTSLTIQCQVDSQVTMMFWYRQQPGQSLTLIATANQGSEATYESGFVIDKFPISRPNLTFSTLTVSNMSPEDSSIYLCSVDNLDRSNYGYTFGSGTRLTVV.

This rearrangement joins TRBV7-2 to TRBJ2-2; 11 bases line up with TRBD1. Germline lookup yields CDR1 SGHTA and CDR2 FQGNSA. There are 15 residues in the CDR3. Losses at the gene ends were 0 bases for V and 6 bases for J; bases not matched to a gene: 0. CDR3 loop: CASSLAGQGAGELFF. Here the CDR3 DNA reads TGTGCCAGCAGCTTAGCGGGACAGGGGGCCGGGGAGCTGTTTTTT.

The rearrangement joins TRBV27 to TRBJ1-5; D uncertain. Trimming stripped 3 bases from V and 1 base from J, with 4 bases between. Germline lookup yields CDR1 MNHEY and CDR2 SMNVEV (reference sequence). CDR3 length: 13 amino acids. Here the CDR3 DNA reads TGTGCCAGCAGTTTTAGAAGCAATCAGCCCCAGCATTTT. Protein product: CASSFRSNQPQHF.

V gene TRBV5-1 combines with J gene TRBJ1-1; the D is unclear. V was trimmed by 0 bases and J by 1 base, leaving 10 bases between them. The CDR3 has 15 amino acids. CDR1 SGHRS and CDR2 YFSETQ come from the germline V gene. The CDR3, as DNA: TGCGCCAGCAGCTTGGATGGGAGTGGGAACACTGAAGCTTTCTTT. It codes for CASSLDGSGNTEAFF.

J is TRBJ2-1 and V is TRBV7-9; 12 bases map to TRBD2. V trimming: 8 bases; J trimming: 0 bases; junction bases outside the gene matches: 11. Germline values: CDR1 SEHNR, CDR2 FQNEAQ (reference sequence). CDR3 length: 18 residues. The CDR3 is CASVVGTSGLSSYNEQFF. CDR3 nucleotide sequence: TGTGCCAGCGTCGTTGGGACTAGCGGGTTGAGCTCCTACAATGAGCAGTTCTTC.

This clone was counted only a few times. This chain connects TRBV4-1 to TRBJ1-5; 10 nucleotides match TRBD1. This CDR3 contains 16 residues. Germline V CDR1 and CDR2: MGHRA, YSYEKL. Trimming at V came to 4 bases and at J to 0 bases, leaving 3 bases not matched to a gene. The CDR3 protein is CASSLTGGHSNQPQHF. The CDR3 coding sequence is TGCGCCAGCAGCCTGACAGGGGGCCATAGCAATCAGCCCCAGCATTTT.

V is TRBV29-1 and J is TRBJ1-4; tentative D call: TRBD1 (5 bases). The germline V and J ends were trimmed by 7 bases and 5 bases, with 11 bases remaining between them. The V gene's germline CDR1 is SQVTM and CDR2 ANQGSEA. The CDR3 runs 12 residues. The CDR3 nucleotides are TGCAGCGCCCTGGACAACAATGAAAAACTGTTTTTT. It specifies CSALDNNEKLFF.

The V and J genes are TRBV6-5 and TRBJ1-5, with TRBD1 identical over 8 bases. Per the germline V gene, CDR1 is MNHEY and CDR2 is SVGAGI. V lost 6 bases and J lost 5; bases outside the gene matches: 6. This CDR3 comprises 14 residues. CDR3 loop: CASSLGQGDQPQHF. CDR3 sequence (DNA): TGTGCCAGCAGCCTCGGACAGGGCGATCAGCCCCAGCATTTT.

V gene TRBV30 combines with J gene TRBJ2-1, with TRBD1 identical over 7 bases. This CDR3 is built from 16 residues. CDR1 and CDR2 from the germline V gene are GTSNPN and SVGIG (reference sequence). Trimming removed 6 bases from V and 0 bases from J; junction bases left unmatched: 11. The CDR3 region is CACKTDRLSSYNEQFF. CDR3 DNA sequence: TGTGCCTGTAAAACGGACAGGCTGAGCTCCTACAATGAGCAGTTCTTC.

The chain carries TRBV11-2 and TRBJ1-5, with a weak D call TRBD1 (6 bases). The V end was cut by 5 bases, the J end by 4 bases, with 18 bases between. Germline assignment: CDR1 SGHAT and CDR2 FQNNGV. The CDR3 has 16 amino acids. CDR3: CASSPDTLTGNQPQHF. The CDR3 region has the DNA TGTGCCAGCAGCCCGGACACGTTGACAGGTAATCAGCCCCAGCATTTT.